The rows below give T cell receptor beta chains drawn from one sample of a study of cytomegalovirus exposure and HLA in healthy donors. Profiling relied on immunoSEQ multiplex PCR, and the TCRdb table lists in-frame clones only, not all of them. The table shows under 250,000 clones, with more than 75% occurring only once. The sample was PBMCs. Source of these receptors: a male donor in good health and CMV-seronegative. Each CDR3 is given with its conserved first and last residue. A D gene is named only where the DNA matches it firmly. Not every row has a clone size; where given, it reads once, few, many or a size class.

v_gene	j_gene	d_gene	abundance	CDR3aa	CDR3nt
TRBV5-1	TRBJ2-4	NA	NA	CASNQDPGGLAKNIQYF	TGCGCCAGCAACCAAGACCCAGGAGGTTTGGCCAAAAACATTCAGTACTTC
TRBV27	TRBJ2-1	TRBD1	NA	CASSLSGTGEQFF	TGTGCCAGCAGTTTATCTGGGACAGGGGAGCAGTTCTTC
TRBV9	TRBJ2-7	NA	NA	CASSLSTGEQYF	TGTGCCAGCAGCTTATCGACGGGTGAGCAGTACTTC
TRBV29-1	TRBJ1-3	NA	few	CSVEVRGSSGNTIYF	TGCAGCGTTGAAGTGCGAGGAAGCTCGGGGAACACCATATATTTT
TRBV7-7	TRBJ2-3	NA	NA	CASSLGQSDTQYF	TGTGCCAGCAGCTTAGGACAGTCAGATACGCAGTATTTT
TRBV27	TRBJ1-2	TRBD1	NA	CASSRDRTFNYGYTF	TGTGCCAGCAGCCGGGACAGAACTTTTAACTATGGCTACACCTTC
TRBV9	TRBJ2-5	TRBD1	NA	CASSGSGTGWRKTQYF	TGTGCCAGCAGCGGTTCCGGGACAGGGTGGAGAAAGACCCAGTACTTC
TRBV10-3	TRBJ2-7	TRBD2	NA	CAIRDSGRTYEQYF	TGTGCCATCAGGGATAGCGGGAGGACGTACGAGCAGTACTTC
TRBV2	TRBJ2-5	TRBD2	NA	CASSSGTSGRLDF	TGTGCCAGCAGTTCCGGGACTAGCGGGAGATTGGACTTC
TRBV9	TRBJ2-7	NA	NA	CASSVGEQGEPYEQYF	TGTGCCAGCAGCGTAGGTGAACAGGGTGAGCCCTACGAGCAGTACTTC